This TCR beta chain was captured by sequencing in a study of technical replicates of blood from four donors. The assay was immunoSEQ multiplex PCR, and TCRdb's table has in-frame clones only and misses some. The table lists 91,000 or so clones, nearly 97% of them singletons, with 0.21% in the top ten. CDR1 and CDR2 from the germline V gene are MGHRA and YSYEKL. V lost 5 bases to trimming and J lost 6 bases, with 11 bases between them. CDR3 length: 13 residues. The sequenced sample was T cells isolated from PBMCs. The chain employs TRBV4-1 and TRBJ1-5; the D gene is possibly TRBD1 (6 bases). The TCR sequence derives from a human donor in good health. The CDR3 protein is CASSIQGGQPQHF. The CDR3 nucleotides read TGCGCCAGCAGCATCCAAGGGGGTCAGCCCCAGCATTTT.